These 13 T cell receptor beta chains were sequenced from one sample in a study of shared clonotypes between healthy human individuals. Assay: immunoSEQ multiplex PCR; the TCRdb copy retains only in-frame clones and omits some. The sample lists about 960,000 clones, over 60% occurring once. The sample was memory CD4+ T cells sorted from blood. The subset is: CD45RA-negative fraction. The origin of the receptors is a young man in good health.

CDR3 bases: TGTGCCAGCAGTCCCCTGGGGAACACTGAAGCTTTCTTT. Residues: CASSPLGNTEAFF. The chain combines TRBV6-1 with TRBJ1-1; D remains unclear. CDR1 and CDR2 (germline): MNHNS, SASEGT. V dropped 5 bases and J dropped 1 base, with 8 bases sitting between them. The length of the CDR3 is 13 residues.

This chain connects TRBV11-3 to TRBJ1-1, with TRBD1 identical over 8 bases. There are 16 residues in the CDR3. Germline assignment: CDR1 SGHNT and CDR2 YENEEA. V lost 5 bases to trimming and J lost 1 base; unmatched junction nucleotides: 9. CDR3 sequence: CASSAGTGHSNTEAFF. The CDR3 nucleotides are TGTGCCAGCAGCGCAGGGACAGGCCACTCGAACACTGAAGCTTTCTTT.

The J gene is TRBJ1-5, the V gene TRBV6-5; 11 bases match TRBD1. The germline gives CDR1 MNHEY, CDR2 SVGAGI. The CDR3 is made up of 16 amino acids. The V gene end was trimmed by 2 bases and the J gene end by 4 bases; junction bases not matched to a gene: 4. The CDR3 spells CASSYIGQGANQPQHF. The CDR3 bases are TGTGCCAGCAGTTACATCGGACAGGGGGCAAATCAGCCCCAGCATTTT.

V and J are TRBV10-3 and TRBJ2-1; D remains unclear. This CDR3 contains 15 residues. Trimming took off 5 bases at V and 0 bases at J, with 11 bases between the two ends. Germline CDR1 is ENHRY and CDR2 is SYGVKD. CDR3 amino acids: CAISTLGSSYNEQFF. The CDR3 nucleotides are TGTGCCATCAGTACTCTAGGTAGCTCCTACAATGAGCAGTTCTTC.

The V and J genes are TRBV9 and TRBJ2-7, with a tentative D call TRBD2 (6 bases). The length of the CDR3 is 13 residues. V dropped 6 bases and J dropped 7 bases, with 17 bases sitting between them. Germline values: CDR1 SGDLS, CDR2 YYNGEE. In DNA, the CDR3 is TGTGCCAGCAACTTAGGAGGGCCGGAGGAGCAGTACTTC. It encodes CASNLGGPEEQYF.

This chain links TRBV5-1 with TRBJ2-5, with no clear D. In germline, CDR1 is SGHRS, CDR2 YFSETQ. The germline V and J ends were trimmed by 2 bases and 5 bases, with 13 bases remaining between them. The CDR3 is made up of 14 amino acids. CDR3 sequence: CASSLRIGWETQYF. The CDR3 nucleotides are TGCGCCAGCAGCTTACGTATAGGGTGGGAGACCCAGTACTTC. The variable domain in full, with the rest retrieved from reference TRBV5-1 and TRBJ2-5, is KAGVTQTPRYLIKTRGQQVTLSCSPISGHRSVSWYQQTPGQGLQFLFEYFSETQRNKGNFPGRFSGRQFSNSRSEMNVSTLELGDSALYLCASSLRIGWETQYFGPGTRLLVL.

The V call is TRBV30, the J call TRBJ2-3, with no clear D. CDR1 is GTSNPN, CDR2 SVGIG, per germline (reference sequence). The CDR3 is 12 residues long. Trimming pared 3 bases from V and 11 bases from J, leaving 15 bases between. The CDR3 nucleotides read TGTGCCTGGAGCCAAATGTTGGGTGAGCAGTATTTT. Protein sequence: CAWSQMLGEQYF.

CDR3 in amino acids: CASSIGREGYTF. CDR3 in DNA: TGTGCCAGCAGTATTGGAAGGGAGGGCTACACCTTC. This chain links TRBV2 with TRBJ1-2; D ambiguous. The CDR3 sequence is 12 residues long. Trimming cost V 5 bases and J 8 bases, with 12 bases left between them. Looked up from germline, CDR1 is SNHLY and CDR2 is FYNNEI.

The rearrangement links TRBV7-2 to TRBJ2-3; D is unresolved. Germline-derived CDR1 and CDR2 are SGHTA and FQGNSA. Trimming removed 4 bases at V and 4 bases at J, with 9 bases between. The CDR3 runs 13 residues. CDR3 coding DNA: TGTGCCAGCAGCTCCCGCGCACCAGATACGCAGTATTTT. Translated, it gives CASSSRAPDTQYF.

The chain combines TRBV19 with TRBJ1-3, with D maybe TRBD1 (6 bases). The V end was cut by 4 bases, the J end by 0 bases, with 10 bases between. The germline gives CDR1 LNHDA, CDR2 SQIVND (reference sequence). CDR3 length equals 15 residues. The CDR3 loop reads CASSTQGGSGNTIYF. CDR3 in DNA: TGTGCCAGTAGTACCCAAGGGGGCTCTGGAAACACCATATATTTT.

This clone was detected only once. The genes are TRBV11-3 and TRBJ2-1; TRBD1 aligns across 7 bases. Germline assignment: CDR1 SGHNT and CDR2 YENEEA. This CDR3 has 15 residues. V lost 5 bases to trimming and J lost 2 bases; unmatched junction nucleotides: 6. The CDR3 DNA sequence: TGTGCCAGCAGCCAAACCGGGACAGCCTACAATGAGCAGTTCTTC. Translating gives CASSQTGTAYNEQFF.

V usage is TRBV28 and J usage is TRBJ2-7; 10 bases match TRBD2. Germline V gene sequence: CDR1 MDHEN, CDR2 SYDVKM. CDR3 length equals 15 residues. V shed 6 bases, J shed 2 bases, and the junction held 7 bases outside the gene matches. The CDR3 spells CASRASGGQTYEQYF. The CDR3 DNA reads as TGTGCCAGCAGGGCTAGCGGGGGCCAGACCTACGAGCAGTACTTC.

The J gene is TRBJ2-3, the V gene TRBV5-1, with TRBD2 identical over 8 bases. Germline V gene sequence: CDR1 SGHRS, CDR2 YFSETQ. Trimming took 4 bases from V and 4 from J; bases not matched to a gene: 17. The CDR3 runs to 18 residues. In DNA, the CDR3 is TGCGCCAGCAGCAATCAATTTTACGGGACTAGAGGCGCAGATACGCAGTATTTT. It codes for CASSNQFYGTRGADTQYF.